The present entry profiles one TCR beta chain with its context. This clone showed up just once. Its antigen remains unidentified. At one end the junction does not follow the germline gene, possibly because of a read error. Additional DNA sequences in this sample encode the identical CDR3. Including the terminal cysteine and phenylalanine, the CDR3 comprises 14 residues. Only CDR3 DNA remains: 42 bases, in frame from the first base. From a lookup of the germline V gene, CDR1 and CDR2 are MDHEN and SYDVKM. The entry originates in a study of OX40 agonist ivuxolimab in advanced cancers. Background for the entire study: Ivuxolimab, which targeted the costimulatory receptor OX40 (CD134), was an agonistic, fully human IgG2 monoclonal antibody. Intravenous ivuxolimab was administered to patients every 2 weeks at six dose levels: 0.01, 0.1, 0.3, 1.5, 3 and 10 mg/kg. Of the roughly 51 patients in dose escalation, about 20 had hepatocellular carcinoma, about 15 had melanoma, 9 had renal cell carcinoma and 9 had head and neck cancer. A male proportion of around 80% and a mean age of approximately 55 years, ranging from about 20 to 85, were recorded for the dose-escalation cohort. Prior anti-PD-1, anti-PD-L1 or anti-CTLA-4 therapy was permitted, and approximately 40% of dose-escalation patients had received checkpoint inhibitors. Partial responses occurred in three dose-escalation patients, of whom one had hepatocellular carcinoma and two had cutaneous melanoma. Peripheral TCRbeta sequencing was intended to test whether TCR sequence diversity was altered and clonal T-cell expansion was caused by ivuxolimab. The paper covers the monotherapy dose-escalation part of the phase I ivuxolimab trial, which included N ≈ 50 patients.

To sequence the TCRbeta CDR3 region, genomic DNA was isolated from the sorted cells. The immunoSEQ Assay was used for sequencing of TCRbeta CDR3 regions. The clones in this table, taken by TCRdb from immuneACCESS, are in-frame only. Not every clone is retained; where verified, under half of the shortfall comes from an unresolved V gene, and the cause of the rest is unknown. The sample data list 70,000 to 85,000 clones, and about four fifths of these were observed just once. More than 2% of the sample is taken by the ten largest. Patients with a history of autoimmune disease or receiving systemic immunosuppression were excluded from the trial. Peripheral blood for TCR sequencing was collected from all dose cohorts at baseline, on cycle 4 day 1, and on cycle 7 day 1. The samples were drawn from a first-in-human, open-label, multicenter phase I dose-escalation trial of ivuxolimab. Adults with locally advanced or metastatic head and neck squamous cell, hepatocellular, melanoma or renal cell carcinoma were enrolled in the trial. Before TCR sequencing, CD4+ and CD8+ T cells were separately sorted from peripheral blood.

Broader findings and caveats from the paper: Low levels of normalized T-cell clonal expansion were also seen in some patients who did not respond. On average, CD8+ T cells showed more expanded clones than CD4+ T cells after ivuxolimab. At doses of 0.1 to 3.0 mg/kg, clonal expansion of both CD4+ and CD8+ T cells in blood was seen between baseline and week 6. In the 0.1-3.0 mg/kg groups, partial responders had among the lowest normalized peripheral clonal expansion, particularly in CD8+ T cells. The antigen specificity of the clonally expanded peripheral T cells was not determined.

The receptor was isolated from an adult with an advanced solid tumor such as melanoma, head and neck, liver or kidney cancer. The rearrangement joined TRBV28 to TRBJ1-2, and perhaps TRBD1 as D gene, on 5 matching bases. Sequences were derived from CD4+ or CD8+ T cells sorted from blood, sampled in a trial of the OX40 agonist ivuxolimab. In nucleotides, the sequence is TGTGCCAGCAGTTCCGGGGCAGTCGATTATGGCTACACCTTT. The resulting protein is CASSSGAVDYGYTF.